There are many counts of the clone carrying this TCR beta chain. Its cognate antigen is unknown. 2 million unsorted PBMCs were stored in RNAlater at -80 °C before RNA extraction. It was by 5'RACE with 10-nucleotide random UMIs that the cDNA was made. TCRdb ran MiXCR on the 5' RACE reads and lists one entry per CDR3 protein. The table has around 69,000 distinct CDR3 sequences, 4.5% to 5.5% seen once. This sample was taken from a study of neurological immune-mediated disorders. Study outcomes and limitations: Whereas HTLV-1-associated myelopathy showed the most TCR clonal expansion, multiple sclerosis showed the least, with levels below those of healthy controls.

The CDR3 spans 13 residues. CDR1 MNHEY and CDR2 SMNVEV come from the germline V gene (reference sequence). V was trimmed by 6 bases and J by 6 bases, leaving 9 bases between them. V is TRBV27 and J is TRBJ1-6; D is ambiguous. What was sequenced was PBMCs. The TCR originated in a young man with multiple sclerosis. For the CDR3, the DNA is TGTGCCAGCAGGGGTAATTTTAATTCACCCCTCCACTTT. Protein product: CASRGNFNSPLHF.